This T cell receptor (beta chain) was found in a study of blood T cell repertoires in COVID-19. CDR1 MNHEY and CDR2 SVGAGI come from the germline V gene. The V gene end was trimmed by 0 bases and the J gene end by 4 bases; junction bases not matched to a gene: 6. The CDR3 runs to 16 residues. The repertoire was sequenced with immunoSEQ multiplex PCR; TCRdb's copy has only in-frame clones and lacks some. This table holds 450,000 or so clones, around 89% found once. Sequenced material: peripheral blood. The chain links TRBV6-5 to TRBJ2-5; 9 bases line up with TRBD1. This sequence originates from a woman aged 35 to 49 with COVID-19, enrolled during active disease. CDR3 amino acids: CASSYSGQGIGETQYF. CDR3 coding DNA: TGTGCCAGCAGTTACTCTGGACAGGGGATCGGAGAGACCCAGTACTTC.